These T cell receptor beta chains were read from a single sample in a study of metastatic and nonmetastatic thyroid tumors. TCRdb recomputed clones from the PCR reads via MiXCR. In the table there are tens of thousands of clones, around 25% of which are singletons. Sequenced material: blood. The source of these receptors is a female donor with papillary thyroid cancer or a benign thyroid nodule (not recorded which). Some clones in this sample may be carry-over from other donors' samples. Both conserved end residues are part of each CDR3. A D gene is named only where the DNA matches it firmly. The listing skips clone size in some rows; elsewhere it reads once, few, many or a size class.

D | J | V | size | DNA | CDR3
. | TRBJ2-1 | TRBV7-2 | many | TGTGCCAGCAGCTATGCCGGGACCCCTTACAATGAGCAGTTCTTC | CASSYAGTPYNEQFF
. | TRBJ2-1 | TRBV6-2/TRBV6-3 | medium-sized | TGTGCCAGCAGTGGAGCTGACACTCGCTCCTACAATGAGCAGTTCTTC | CASSGADTRSYNEQFF
. | TRBJ1-4 | TRBV7-7 | . | TGTGCTAGCAGCGTCGGCACGAATGAAAAACTGTTTTTT | CASSVGTNEKLFF
. | TRBJ2-3 | TRBV29-1 | many | TGCAGCGTTCACCAGGCCACAGATACGCAGTATTTT | CSVHQATDTQYF
TRBD1 | TRBJ2-5 | TRBV10-3 | many | TGTGCCATCAGAGGGGGGACAGGGGCGGATGGGGAGACCCAGTACTTC | CAIRGGTGADGETQYF
TRBD1 | TRBJ1-1 | TRBV11-1 | . | TGTGCCAGCAGCTTCCGGACAGGGAACACTGAAGCTTTCTTT | CASSFRTGNTEAFF
TRBD1 | TRBJ1-3 | TRBV7-9 | many | TGTGCCAGCAGCCGTATTCCGGGACAGGACTATTTT | CASSRIPGQDYF
TRBD2 | TRBJ2-1 | TRBV9 | many | TGTGCCAGCAGGGAGGGAGCGGGGGCCTACAATGAGCAGTTCTTC | CASREGAGAYNEQFF
TRBD1 | TRBJ1-2 | TRBV7-2 | many | TGTGCCAGCAGCCCAGGACAGGGGGCTAGGGGCTACACCTTC | CASSPGQGARGYTF
TRBD1 | TRBJ1-2 | TRBV12-3/TRBV12-4 | many | TGTGCCAGCAGGCTAGACAGGGACTATGGCTACACCTTC | CASRLDRDYGYTF
. | TRBJ2-1 | TRBV7-2 | . | TGTGCCAGCAGCACGGACCTGTGCAATGAGCAGTTCTTC | CASSTDLCNEQFF
. | TRBJ1-1 | TRBV28 | few | . | CASSFVPASNTEASF
. | TRBJ2-1 | TRBV28 | many | TGTGCCAGCGAGGTAGGGGGGGATGAGCAGTTCTTC | CASEVGGDEQFF
TRBD1 | TRBJ1-6 | TRBV3-1 | . | TGTGCCAGCAGCACCACGCAGGGGGTTACCTATAATTCACCCCTCCACTTT | CASSTTQGVTYNSPLHF
. | TRBJ2-2 | TRBV12-3/TRBV12-4 | many | TGTGCCAGCAGTTTGCTTGACACCGGGGAGCTGTTTTTT | CASSLLDTGELFF
. | TRBJ2-3 | TRBV20-1 | many | TGCAGTGCCAGGAGGGATACGCAGTATTTT | CSARRDTQYF
. | TRBJ2-7 | TRBV6-5 | medium-sized | TGTGCCAGCAGTTACTCGTTGGGTTTCGAGCAGTACTTC | CASSYSLGFEQYF
TRBD2 | TRBJ2-7 | TRBV18 | many | TGTGCCAGCTCACTCCTAGCGGGTGTCTACGAGCAGTACTTC | CASSLLAGVYEQYF
. | TRBJ1-6 | TRBV5-5 | many | TGTGCCAGCAGCTTGGACAGGGTCCACTATAATTCACCCCTCCACTTT | CASSLDRVHYNSPLHF
TRBD1 | TRBJ2-7 | TRBV27 | many | TGTGCCAGCAGCCTGAGGGGACAGAAGTACGAGCAGTACTTC | CASSLRGQKYEQYF
TRBD2 | TRBJ2-1 | TRBV7-3 | . | TGTGCCAGCAGCTTAACTAGCGGGAGGAACAATGAGCAGTTCTTC | CASSLTSGRNNEQFF
. | TRBJ2-1 | TRBV7-3 | many | TGTGCCAGCAGCCCTGCTAGTAGTCGGCATGAGCAGTTCTTC | CASSPASSRHEQFF
. | TRBJ1-1 | TRBV30 | . | TGTGCCTGGAGTGTATCCGCAAAAGCTTTCTTT | CAWSVSAKAFF
. | TRBJ1-1 | TRBV18 | . | TGTGCCAGCTCCAGGCAGGGAGGAAACACTGAAGCTTTCTTT | CASSRQGGNTEAFF
TRBD1 | TRBJ1-5 | TRBV19 | many | TGTGCCACCGACAGTACAGGGGGCTACCAGCCCCAGCATTTT | CATDSTGGYQPQHF
. | TRBJ2-1 | TRBV7-2 | many | TGTGCCAGCAGCTTATTTTATGAGCAGTTCTTC | CASSLFYEQFF
. | TRBJ1-1 | TRBV5-4 | many | TGTGCCAGCAGCTCGCAATACGCACTGAACACTGAAGCTTTCTTT | CASSSQYALNTEAFF
. | TRBJ2-3 | TRBV19 | many | TGTGCCAGTAGTCCCTCGGGGCCCTTGGGCACAGATACGCAGTATTTT | CASSPSGPLGTDTQYF
. | TRBJ2-1 | TRBV7-2 | few | TGTGCCACCAGCTTAGTTGTTGGGCAGTTCTTC | CATSLVVGQFF
TRBD2 | TRBJ2-5 | TRBV29-1 | many | TGCAGCGCCCTCGGGGCGCGGGGGCAAGAGACCCAGTACTTC | CSALGARGQETQYF
. | TRBJ1-1 | TRBV3-1 | many | TGTGCCAGCAGCCCCCCCTTTGGCAGGGGCACTGAAGCTTTCTTT | CASSPPFGRGTEAFF
. | TRBJ1-2 | TRBV7-9 | many | TGTGCCAGCAGCTATGACAGGTTCTATGGCTACACCTTC | CASSYDRFYGYTF
. | TRBJ2-6 | TRBV27 | few | TGTGCCAGCACCCCAAGGGGAGCGCGCTCTGGGGCCAACTTCCCGACTTTC | CASTPRGARSGANFPTF
TRBD1 | TRBJ2-7 | TRBV28 | medium-sized | TGTGCCAGCAGACATGCGGTAGGGACAGGGGAAAACGAGCAGTACTTC | CASRHAVGTGENEQYF
. | TRBJ1-5 | TRBV5-4 | many | TGTGCCAGCAGCGAAATGGAGGCCGGGCCCAATCAGCCCCAGCATTTT | CASSEMEAGPNQPQHF
. | TRBJ1-1 | TRBV7-2 | many | TGTGCCAGCAGCTCCGCCGGCACTGAAGCTTTCTTT | CASSSAGTEAFF
. | TRBJ1-6 | TRBV6-6 | medium-sized | TGTGCCAGCAGTTACTCGGGTCAAACGGGCTCACCCCTCCACTTT | CASSYSGQTGSPLHF
. | TRBJ2-3 | TRBV20-1 | many | TGCAGTGCTAGAGATCCCTTCCTAGAATCCACAGATACGCAGTATTTT | CSARDPFLESTDTQYF
. | TRBJ1-5 | TRBV6-1 | many | TGTGCCAGCAGTGAAGCGTCAGGAGATAGCAATCAGCCCCAGCATTTT | CASSEASGDSNQPQHF
. | TRBJ1-6 | TRBV11-1 | many | TGTGCCAGCAGCTTCCCCCGTGGACAAGATAATTCACCCCTCCACTTT | CASSFPRGQDNSPLHF
TRBD2 | TRBJ2-2 | TRBV11-1 | many | TGTGCCAGCAGCTTAGGTTCACTAGCGGGCACCGGGGAGCTGTTTTTT | CASSLGSLAGTGELFF
. | TRBJ1-6 | TRBV28 | few | TGTGCCAGCATGACTAGATCACCTCTCCACTTT | CASMTRSPLHF
. | TRBJ2-1 | TRBV6-2/TRBV6-3 | medium-sized | TGTGCCAGCAGTTACTCCAGCGTCTACAATGAGCAGTTCTTC | CASSYSSVYNEQFF
TRBD2 | TRBJ2-1 | TRBV11-2 | . | TGTGCCAGCAGCTTAGCGGGAGGGGGTGAGCAGTTCTTC | CASSLAGGGEQFF
. | TRBJ2-3 | TRBV9 | . | TGTGGCCGCAGCTGGGGTAGCTCCACGACAGATACGCAGTATTTT | CGRSWGSSTTDTQYF
TRBD2 | TRBJ2-1 | TRBV5-1 | many | TGCGCCAGCAGCTTGGCCCTGGGACTAGCGGTCAATGAGCAGTTCTTC | CASSLALGLAVNEQFF
. | TRBJ1-5 | TRBV28 | many | TGTGCCAGCAGAGCAGGAGCAGATCAGCCCCAGCATTTT | CASRAGADQPQHF
TRBD2 | TRBJ2-4 | TRBV7-2 | many | TGTGCCAGCAGCTATAGCGGGAGTAACATTCAGTACTTC | CASSYSGSNIQYF